A single sample is the source of the 3 T cell receptor beta chains below, sequenced in a study of T-cell memory formation after mild COVID-19. Via MiXCR, TCRdb re-called the 5' RACE reads, giving one row per CDR3 protein. The top ten clones hold approximately 50% of a sample with about 14,000 distinct CDR3 sequences, about 21% of them seen once. The sample taken for sequencing was PBMCs or a T cell subset sorted from them (not recorded which). Every receptor here comes from an adult woman who had mild COVID-19 (a few samples of this study predate the infection). Cell type and time point are not known.

This clonotype is deemed medium-sized. This rearrangement joins TRBV7-9 to TRBJ2-1; no definite D call. The V gene's germline CDR1 is SEHNR and CDR2 FQNEAQ (reference sequence). Trimming stripped 4 bases from V and 6 bases from J, with 10 bases between. The CDR3 sequence is 13 residues long. CDR3 nucleotides: TGTGCCAGCAGCTCCTCTATTGCCAATGAGCAGTTCTTC. Translating gives CASSSSIANEQFF.

This clonotype was seen repeatedly, ten times or more. The chain employs TRBV4-3 and TRBJ2-2; D remains unclear. The CDR3 spans 15 residues. V lost 0 bases and J 1 base, leaving 6 bases between the germline ends. Per the germline V gene, CDR1 is LGHNA and CDR2 is YSLEER. CDR3 in amino acids: CASSQETLNTGELFF. The CDR3, as DNA: TGCGCCAGCAGCCAAGAGACGCTGAACACCGGGGAGCTGTTTTTT.

This clonotype has a count of ten or more. This chain links TRBV20-1 with TRBJ2-3; D may be TRBD1 (6 bases). The V gene lost 0 bases and the J gene lost 4 bases, with 11 bases spanning the gap. This CDR3 contains 14 residues. Per the germline V gene, CDR1 is DFQATT and CDR2 is SNEGSKA (reference sequence). The DNA of the CDR3 is TGCAGTGCTAGAGATGATGGGGGCGCAGATACGCAGTATTTT. As protein: CSARDDGGADTQYF.